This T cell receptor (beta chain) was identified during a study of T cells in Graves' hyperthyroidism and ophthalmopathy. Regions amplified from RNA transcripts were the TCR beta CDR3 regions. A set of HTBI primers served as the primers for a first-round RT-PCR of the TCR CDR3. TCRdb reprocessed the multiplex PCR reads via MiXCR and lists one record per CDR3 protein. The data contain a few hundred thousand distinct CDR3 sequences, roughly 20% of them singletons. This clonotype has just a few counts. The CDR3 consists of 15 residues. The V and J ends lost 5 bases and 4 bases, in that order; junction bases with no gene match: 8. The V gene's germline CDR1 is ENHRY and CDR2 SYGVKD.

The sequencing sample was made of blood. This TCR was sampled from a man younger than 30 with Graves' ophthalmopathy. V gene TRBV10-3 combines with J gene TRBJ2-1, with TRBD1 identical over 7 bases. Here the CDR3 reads CAISRDRDRYNEQFF. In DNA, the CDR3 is TGTGCCATCAGTCGAGACCGGGACAGATACAATGAGCAGTTCTTC.